This paragraph covers one T cell receptor (beta chain) sequence. Germline V gives CDR1 LNHDA, CDR2 SQIVND (reference sequence). The CDR3 extends over 14 amino acids. V lost 3 bases and J 3 bases, leaving 9 bases between the germline ends. The data are from a study of shared clonotypes between healthy human individuals. TCRdb's copy holds only in-frame clones and misses some; the assay was immunoSEQ multiplex PCR. The sample shows about 710,000 clones, 72% of them seen only once. The chain carries TRBV19 and TRBJ1-5; D gene ambiguous. Sample: memory CD4+ T cells sorted from blood. The subset: CD45RA-negative fraction. The sequence derives from a woman in her 30s in good health. The CDR3 nucleotides are TGTGCCAGTAGTATCAGGCGGCCCAATCAGCCCCAGCATTTT. Its protein is CASSIRRPNQPQHF.